This T cell receptor beta chain emerged from a study of T cells after yellow fever vaccination. Study at large: Low-cell-number fractions were prepared with SMART-Seq v4 Ultra Low Input. Whole-study findings and limits: Booster sampling recovered most clones from primary vaccination (96% CD4, approximately 90% CD8).

CDR1 is MGHRA, CDR2 YSYEKL, per germline. The V gene end was trimmed by 0 bases and the J gene end by 6 bases; junction bases not matched to a gene: 7. The CDR3 has 16 residues. TCRdb re-derived calls from the 5' RACE reads in MiXCR, one entry per CDR3 protein. The sample contains nearly 70,000 distinct CDR3 sequences, about 7% of which appear only once. This clonotype was found many times. The antigen remains undetermined. This clonotype was obtained from a man between 18 and 29 years old who received the YFV17D yellow fever vaccine. This chain joins TRBV4-1 and TRBJ2-1; 8 nucleotides agree with TRBD1. The sample consisted of CD8+ T cells sorted from PBMCs, taken roughly 45 days after the first yellow fever vaccination. The CDR3 sequence: CASSQDLQGALNEQFF. The CDR3 DNA is TGCGCCAGCAGCCAAGATCTTCAGGGGGCTCTCAATGAGCAGTTCTTC.